The 28 T cell receptor beta chains presented below share a single source sample, sequenced in a study of blood T cell repertoires in COVID-19. Sequencing used immunoSEQ multiplex PCR; TCRdb keeps in-frame clones, though not all of them. Here the sample spans 25,000 to 35,000 clones, 93% being singletons. The specimen sequenced was peripheral blood. These TCRs come from a woman in her 70s with COVID-19, enrolled during active disease.

The chain is built from TRBV11-3 and TRBJ2-3; 7 nucleotides align to TRBD2. The CDR3 totals 16 residues. V trimming: 0 bases; J trimming: 4 bases; junction bases outside the gene matches: 7. Germline V gene sequence: CDR1 SGHNT, CDR2 YENEEA. The CDR3, as DNA: TGTGCCAGCAGCTTAGATCTACCGGGAGGCGCAGATACGCAGTATTTT. Amino acid sequence: CASSLDLPGGADTQYF.

The chain uses TRBV4-1 and TRBJ1-2; a possible D gene is TRBD1 (5 bases). Trimming left V 1 base short and J 4 bases short, with 22 bases between. From germline, CDR1 is MGHRA and CDR2 YSYEKL. This CDR3 has 18 residues. In DNA form, the CDR3 reads TGCGCCAGCAGCCAAGTAGAGGCAGGGCAACACCGCGCCTATGGCTACACCTTC. It specifies CASSQVEAGQHRAYGYTF.

The V call is TRBV4-2, the J call TRBJ2-1; 10 bases are a match to TRBD1. The CDR3 contains 16 residues. Germline V gives CDR1 LGHNA, CDR2 YNFKEQ. J gave up 2 bases and V 2 bases, and 3 bases lay outside the gene matches. This CDR3 reads CASSQRGTGAYNEQFF. For the CDR3, the DNA is TGTGCCAGCAGCCAACGCGGGACAGGGGCCTACAATGAGCAGTTCTTC.

The V call is TRBV6-1, the J call TRBJ2-7; 7 bases are shared with TRBD1. The CDR3 loop spans 16 amino acids. V was pared by 3 bases and J by 0 bases, with 8 bases of the junction left unmatched. The germline V gene encodes CDR1 MNHNS and CDR2 SASEGT. The CDR3 DNA follows: TGTGCCAGCAGTGACGAGGGACAGCCCAGCTCCTACGAGCAGTACTTC. It yields the protein CASSDEGQPSSYEQYF.

V gene TRBV2 combines with J gene TRBJ1-4; 10 positions agree with TRBD1. With V trimmed by 2 bases and J by 7 bases, 4 bases remained unmatched. The CDR3 is 15 amino acids. Germline V gene lookup returns CDR1 SNHLY and CDR2 FYNNEI. DNA for the CDR3: TGTGCCAGCAGTGAATCCCGGACAGGGGGTGAAAAACTGTTTTTT. Amino acids: CASSESRTGGEKLFF.

This clone was recorded only once. The gene calls are TRBV5-1 and TRBJ2-3; 7 bases map to TRBD1. With V trimmed by 7 bases and J by 6 bases, 14 bases remained unmatched. The CDR3 sequence is 15 residues long. From germline, CDR1 is SGHRS and CDR2 YFSETQ. The CDR3 bases are TGCGCCAGCTCTACAGGGACAGTGTCACGGGATACGCAGTATTTT. This gives the protein CASSTGTVSRDTQYF.

The V call is TRBV18, the J call TRBJ1-2; TRBD1 aligns across 7 bases. CDR1 is KGHSH and CDR2 is LQKENI in the germline V gene. The CDR3 is 14 amino acids. Unmatched junction bases numbered 7, after V lost 6 bases and J lost 3 bases. The CDR3 sequence: CASSPSGQYYGYTF. The DNA for the CDR3 is TGTGCCAGCTCGCCCTCGGGACAGTACTATGGCTACACCTTC.

As regards this clone: One end of the junction does not line up with germline, which may come from a read error. This sequence joins TRBV6-9 and TRBJ1-1, with no clear D. Germline loops: CDR1 MNHGY, CDR2 SVAAGI. The CDR3 totals 13 residues. In nucleotides, the CDR3 is TGTGCCAGCACTCTCCCACAGAAACCGACGCGGGACTTT. Protein sequence: CASTLPQKPTRDF.

As to this clone: A junction boundary mismatches the germline segment, possibly from a read error. The chain recombines TRBV6-6 with TRBJ1-5; the D gene is possibly TRBD1 (6 bases). This CDR3 has 15 residues. Germline loops: CDR1 MNHNY, CDR2 SVGAGI (reference sequence). CDR3 region: CASSLGQYSDQPQHF. Here the CDR3 DNA reads TGTGCCAGCAGTCTCGGACAGTATAGCGATCAGCCCCAGCATTTT.

The chain joins TRBV6-1 to TRBJ1-4; tentatively, D is TRBD1 (6 bases). With 3 bases removed from V and 5 bases from J, the gap between germline ends came to 13 bases. CDR3 length: 15 amino acids. Germline loops: CDR1 MNHNS, CDR2 SASEGT. As DNA, the CDR3 is TGTGCCAGCAGTGAGCTACAGGGAGAAAATGAAAAACTGTTTTTT. It specifies CASSELQGENEKLFF.

This rearrangement joins TRBV10-2 to TRBJ2-3; TRBD2 might be the D (5 bases). CDR1 is WSHSY and CDR2 is SAAADI in the germline V gene. CDR3 size: 14 residues. Trimming pared 4 bases from V and 5 bases from J, leaving 13 bases between. The CDR3 loop is CASSGDLRGDTQYF. The CDR3 DNA follows: TGCGCCAGCAGTGGGGATCTCCGGGGAGATACGCAGTATTTT.

The V gene is TRBV2, the J gene TRBJ2-1; D perhaps matches TRBD1 (6 bases). CDR3 size: 16 residues. V was cut by 3 bases and J by 0 bases, with 12 bases left in between. Germline CDR1 SNHLY, CDR2 FYNNEI. The CDR3 reads CASSDKYRASYNEQFF. CDR3 sequence (DNA): TGTGCCAGCAGTGATAAATACAGGGCCTCCTACAATGAGCAGTTCTTC.

The chain is built from TRBV19 and TRBJ2-1; the match to TRBD2 covers 12 bases. CDR1 and CDR2 from the germline V gene are LNHDA and SQIVND (reference sequence). The trim removed 8 bases at V and 10 bases at J, leaving 6 bases unmatched. This CDR3 has 13 amino acids. The CDR3 region has the DNA TGTGCCAGTGGGGCTAGCGGGAGGGGAGAGCAGTTCTTC. Its translation: CASGASGRGEQFF.

The chain carries TRBV7-2 and TRBJ2-3; D is ambiguous. This CDR3 comprises 15 residues. The germline V and J ends were trimmed by 1 base and 0 bases, with 8 bases remaining between them. Per germline, CDR1 SGHTA and CDR2 FQGNSA. The CDR3 DNA sequence: TGTGCCAGCAGCTTAGTATGGGCTAGCACAGATACGCAGTATTTT. Protein product: CASSLVWASTDTQYF.

The V call is TRBV7-6, the J call TRBJ1-1, with D unresolved. The CDR3 extends over 13 amino acids. V was trimmed by 4 bases and J by 8 bases, leaving 14 bases between them. The germline V gene encodes CDR1 SGHVS and CDR2 FNYEAQ. Written as DNA, the CDR3 is TGTGCCAGCAGCTATGGACCCGGAGGGGAAGCTTTCTTT. Its translation is CASSYGPGGEAFF.

The chain uses TRBV28 and TRBJ1-2; 7 positions match TRBD1. The CDR3 runs 14 residues. V lost 5 bases to trimming and J lost 4 bases; unmatched junction nucleotides: 7. Germline values: CDR1 MDHEN, CDR2 SYDVKM. The CDR3 DNA follows: TGTGCCAGCAGTGGGCAGGGGGTGGTCTATGGCTACACCTTC. Translated: CASSGQGVVYGYTF.

This clone is a singleton in its sample. The J gene is TRBJ2-3, the V gene TRBV5-1, with 9 nucleotides matching TRBD2. With 3 bases clipped from V and 6 bases from J, the junction kept 5 bases outside the gene matches. This CDR3 contains 14 residues. Germline loops: CDR1 SGHRS, CDR2 YFSETQ. The CDR3 loop is CASSSLAGLDTQYF. The CDR3 coding sequence is TGCGCCAGCAGCTCTCTAGCGGGATTGGATACGCAGTATTTT.

CDR3 loop: CASSPPEGAGYEQYF. DNA of the CDR3: TGTGCCAGCTCACCACCAGAGGGGGCAGGTTACGAGCAGTACTTC. The genes are TRBV18 and TRBJ2-7, with 7 bases identical to TRBD1. CDR1 is KGHSH, CDR2 LQKENI, per germline. V lost 0 bases, J lost 4 bases, and 6 bases stayed unmatched. This CDR3 spans 15 amino acids.

The chain has TRBV5-1 and TRBJ1-1; D unclear. CDR1 and CDR2 from the germline V gene are SGHRS and YFSETQ. The CDR3 is made up of 13 amino acids. The germline V and J ends were trimmed by 2 bases and 1 base, with 6 bases remaining between them. Written as DNA, the CDR3 is TGCGCCAGCAGCTTAACAGCGAACACTGAAGCTTTCTTT. Its translation is CASSLTANTEAFF.

This sequence joins TRBV6-5 and TRBJ1-1, with D possibly TRBD1 on 5 matching bases. Germline V gives CDR1 MNHEY, CDR2 SVGAGI. The CDR3 contains 13 residues. The V and J ends lost 4 bases and 4 bases respectively, with 10 bases between them. The DNA for the CDR3 is TGTGCCAGCAGTTTGGGGCAGAGCACTGAAGCTTTCTTT. Encoded protein: CASSLGQSTEAFF.

The V and J genes are TRBV29-1 and TRBJ2-7; TRBD1 aligns across 8 bases. Germline CDR1 reads SQVTM; CDR2 reads ANQGSEA. This CDR3 has 13 amino acids. V shed 5 bases, J shed 6 bases, and the junction held 9 bases outside the gene matches. The CDR3 bases are TGCAGCGTTTGGTTACAGGGGGTCCGCGAGCAGTACTTC. It translates to CSVWLQGVREQYF.

In DNA, the CDR3 is TGTGCCAGCAGTGAAGCGCGTAGGGGGGATACGCAGTATTTT. The encoded protein is CASSEARRGDTQYF. This sequence joins TRBV6-1 and TRBJ2-3; possible D gene TRBD1, 6 bases. The CDR3 is 14 amino acids. CDR1 is MNHNS, CDR2 SASEGT, per germline. Trimming shortened V by 0 bases and J by 6 bases, and 10 bases separated the two germline ends.

As to this clone: One junction end disagrees with the germline gene, perhaps due to a read error. The chain uses TRBV11-1 and TRBJ2-1; D is perhaps TRBD2 (6 bases). This CDR3 is built from 15 residues. Germline V gives CDR1 SGHAT, CDR2 FQDESV (reference sequence). DNA of the CDR3: TGTGCCAGCAGGTTAGGGCTAGCGTCTGACAATGAGCAGTTCTTC. It is translated as CASRLGLASDNEQFF.

The chain joins TRBV10-3 to TRBJ1-5, with TRBD1 identical over 7 bases. Germline V gene sequence: CDR1 ENHRY, CDR2 SYGVKD. V lost 3 bases, J lost 1 base, and 0 bases stayed unmatched. This CDR3 spans 14 amino acids. CDR3 in amino acids: CAISEQGSNQPQHF. For the CDR3, the DNA is TGTGCCATCAGTGAACAGGGGAGCAATCAGCCCCAGCATTTT.

V and J are TRBV6-5 and TRBJ1-3; possibly TRBD1 for D (5 bases). V was cut by 6 bases and J by 7 bases, with 13 bases left in between. Looked up from germline, CDR1 is MNHEY and CDR2 is SVGAGI. The CDR3 extends over 13 amino acids. CDR3 DNA: TGTGCCAGCAGCCTGACAGAAGGGAACACCATATATTTT. This sequence encodes CASSLTEGNTIYF.

The rearrangement links TRBV5-5 to TRBJ1-4; TRBD1 agrees at 7 bases. With V trimmed by 6 bases and J by 3 bases, 8 bases remained unmatched. This CDR3 comprises 15 residues. From germline, CDR1 is SGHKS and CDR2 YYEKEE (reference sequence). The CDR3 DNA follows: TGTGCCAGCACCCGGACGGGACAGCCTAATGAAAAACTGTTTTTT. Translating it yields CASTRTGQPNEKLFF.

This sequence joins TRBV28 and TRBJ2-7; D remains unclear. The CDR3 loop spans 16 amino acids. V was cut by 1 base and J by 0 bases, with 13 bases left in between. CDR1 and CDR2 from the germline V gene are MDHEN and SYDVKM. The CDR3: CASSLYREPISYEQYF. The CDR3 region has the DNA TGTGCCAGCAGTTTATATCGCGAGCCAATCTCCTACGAGCAGTACTTC. Based on the CDR3 plus reference TRBV28 and TRBJ2-7, the full variable domain is DVKVTQSSRYLVKRTGEKVFLECVQDMDHENMFWYRQDPGLGLRLIYFSYDVKMKEKGDIPEGYSVSREKKERFSLILESASTNQTSMYLCASSLYREPISYEQYFGPGTRLTVT.

V usage is TRBV7-2 and J usage is TRBJ2-7; 7 positions agree with TRBD2. V trimming: 3 bases; J trimming: 2 bases; junction bases outside the gene matches: 7. Germline CDR1 and CDR2: SGHTA and FQGNSA. The CDR3 covers 15 residues. CDR3 residues: CASSLGVTSAYEQYF. DNA for the CDR3: TGTGCCAGCAGCTTGGGCGTTACTAGCGCCTACGAGCAGTACTTC.